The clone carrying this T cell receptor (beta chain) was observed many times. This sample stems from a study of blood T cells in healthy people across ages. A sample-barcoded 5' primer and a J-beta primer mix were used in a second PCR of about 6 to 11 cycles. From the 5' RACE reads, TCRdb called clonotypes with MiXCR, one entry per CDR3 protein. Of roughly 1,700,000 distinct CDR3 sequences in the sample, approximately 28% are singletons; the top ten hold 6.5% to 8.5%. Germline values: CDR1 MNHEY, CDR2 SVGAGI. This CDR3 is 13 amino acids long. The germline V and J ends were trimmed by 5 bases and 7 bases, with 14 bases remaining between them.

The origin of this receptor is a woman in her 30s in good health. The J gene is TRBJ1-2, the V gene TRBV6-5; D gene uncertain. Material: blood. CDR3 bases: TGTGCCAGCAGTCAGACCGGGGAGTCTGGCTACACCTTC. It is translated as CASSQTGESGYTF.